The clone carrying this TCR beta chain has just a few counts. What it binds is not known. Heparinised blood was drawn once per donor, averaging roughly 120 mL. The data stem from a study of beta chain features in type 1 diabetes. Study-wide results and limits: Type 1 diabetes patients had TCRB CDR3s that were shorter (moderately but significantly so) in all four CD4+ subsets. Insertions at VDJ junctions were less frequent in type 1 diabetes patients. These patients also deleted more nucleotides at the same junctions.

Every bit of the isolated RNA underwent reverse transcription, so sequencing read expressed TCRB transcripts. The average read count of naive, central memory and regulatory T cell samples was a few million. The method was immunoSEQ multiplex PCR; TCRdb's version includes in-frame clones alone and lacks a portion of them. The table has 240,000 or so clones, roughly 22% seen once; the top ten hold 0.028%. This TCR was sampled from a woman aged 40 to 55 with type 1 diabetes. Input material: naive CD4+ T cells from blood.

The DNA of the CDR3 is TGCAGCGTTGAAGATCCGAACAGCTGGAAGGCTGAAGCTTTCTTT. Translated: CSVEDPNSWKAEAFF. V is TRBV29-1 and J is TRBJ1-1; no clear D gene. Germline loops: CDR1 SQVTM, CDR2 ANQGSEA. The CDR3 is 15 amino acids. The V gene lost 0 bases and the J gene lost 6 bases, with 17 bases spanning the gap. Together with reference TRBV29-1 and TRBJ1-1, the CDR3 gives the full variable domain: SAVISQKPSRDICQRGTSLTIQCQVDSQVTMMFWYRQQPGQSLTLIATANQGSEATYESGFVIDKFPISRPNLTFSTLTVSNMSPEDSSIYLCSVEDPNSWKAEAFFGQGTRLTVV.